A single sample gave rise to the 13 T cell receptor beta chains below, sequenced in a study of T cell repertoires in cytomegalovirus infection. Each CDR3 protein is one row after TCRdb ran MiXCR on the reads. The table records about 400,000 distinct CDR3 sequences, 15% to 20% of them present only once. Sequencing input: PBMCs. These receptors were obtained from a human donor in good health (CMV status not recorded). Some clones in this sample may be carry-over from other donors' samples.

The chain is built from TRBV10-3 and TRBJ2-7; 14 bases line up with TRBD2. Germline lookup yields CDR1 ENHRY and CDR2 SYGVKD. This CDR3 spans 15 amino acids. Trimming took 6 bases from V and 7 from J; bases not matched to a gene: 8. The CDR3 DNA reads TGTGCCATCAGAAAAGGACTAGCGGGAGGAGGGGAGCAGTACTTC. Protein sequence: CAIRKGLAGGGEQYF.

In its sample, this clonotype was seen many times. The V and J genes are TRBV10-3 and TRBJ2-1, with TRBD2 matching 9 bases. The CDR3 spans 13 residues. The junction had 8 bases not matched to a gene; V was cut back by 8 bases and J by 9 bases. Per germline, CDR1 ENHRY and CDR2 SYGVKD. The CDR3 sequence is CAIGGSGGGEQFF. In nucleotides, the CDR3 is TGTGCCATCGGTGGTAGCGGGGGTGGTGAGCAGTTCTTC.

The rearrangement joins TRBV5-6 to TRBJ1-3; TRBD1 is a possible D gene (5 bases). The CDR3 totals 15 residues. CDR1 SGHDT and CDR2 YYEEEE come from the germline V gene. Trimming removed 1 base at V and 2 bases at J, with 10 bases between. The CDR3 here is CASSLYGAPGNTIYF. CDR3 coding DNA: TGTGCCAGCAGCTTGTACGGGGCTCCTGGAAACACCATATATTTT.

This clonotype turned up a few times. The chain is built from TRBV27 and TRBJ1-3, with 8 bases lining up with TRBD1. The trim removed 3 bases at V and 2 bases at J, leaving 18 bases unmatched. CDR1 is MNHEY and CDR2 is SMNVEV in the germline V gene (reference sequence). CDR3 length equals 20 residues. Here the CDR3 DNA reads TGTGCCAGCAGTTTGAGGCGCTCCCTACGTAAGACAGGGGCTGGAAACACCATATATTTT. It specifies CASSLRRSLRKTGAGNTIYF.

This clonotype appeared a few times. This chain uses TRBV7-9 with TRBJ2-1, with 14 bases matching TRBD2. This CDR3 comprises 14 residues. The V and J ends lost 5 bases and 12 bases, in that order; junction bases with no gene match: 6. Germline CDR1 SEHNR, CDR2 FQNEAQ (reference sequence). The CDR3 here is CASSKGLAGEGQFF. The CDR3 DNA follows: TGTGCCAGCAGCAAGGGACTAGCGGGGGAAGGGCAGTTCTTC.

The chain combines TRBV2 with TRBJ2-1; possible D gene TRBD1, 5 bases. Germline CDR1 and CDR2: SNHLY and FYNNEI. CDR3 length: 16 amino acids. The germline V and J ends were trimmed by 2 bases and 6 bases, with 17 bases remaining between them. This chain's CDR3 is CASSEILQALGNEQFF. The CDR3 DNA reads TGTGCCAGCAGTGAAATTCTACAGGCCCTAGGCAATGAGCAGTTCTTC.

CDR3: CSAPQGTIEAFF. Written as DNA, the CDR3 is TGCAGTGCTCCACAGGGAACTATAGAAGCTTTCTTT. The chain recombines TRBV20-1 with TRBJ1-1, with TRBD1 as a possible D gene (6 bases). The CDR3 has 12 residues. Trimming took off 5 bases at V and 8 bases at J, with 15 bases between the two ends. Germline CDR1 reads DFQATT; CDR2 reads SNEGSKA (reference sequence).

The CDR3 nucleotides are TGTGCCAGCAGCCACCACTCCGGGACCCGTAGGCACACCTTC. Protein sequence: CASSHHSGTRRHTF. The rearrangement uses TRBV6-6 and TRBJ1-2, with D possibly TRBD1 on 5 matching bases. CDR1 and CDR2 (germline): MNHNY, SVGAGI (reference sequence). The CDR3 runs 14 residues. The V gene lost 6 bases and the J gene lost 12 bases, with 23 bases spanning the gap.

This clonotype was detected only a few times. The V gene is TRBV27, the J gene TRBJ2-7, with D perhaps TRBD1 (6 bases). The germline V gene has CDR1 MNHEY and CDR2 SMNVEV (reference sequence). The V end was cut by 3 bases, the J end by 6 bases, with 15 bases between. There are 14 residues in the CDR3. The CDR3 loop reads CASSFLRQVGEQYF. The CDR3 nucleotides read TGTGCCAGCAGTTTTCTCCGACAGGTTGGCGAGCAGTACTTC.

This clonotype appeared a few times. The chain couples TRBV7-2 to TRBJ2-3; 9 bases align to TRBD2. CDR1 and CDR2 (germline): SGHTA, FQGNSA. CDR3 length: 15 amino acids. Germline trimming cut 5 bases from V and 0 bases from J; bases unmatched to any gene: 3. In DNA form, the CDR3 reads TGTGCCAGCAGCGTCACTAGCGGGAGCACAGATACGCAGTATTTT. Translating gives CASSVTSGSTDTQYF.

This clonotype came up a few times. CDR3 residues: CASTRTGSNGYTF. CDR3 DNA: TGTGCCAGCACCAGGACCGGGAGTAATGGCTACACCTTC. The rearrangement joins TRBV6-1 to TRBJ1-2, with unresolved D. Trimming took 7 bases from V and 6 from J, leaving 15 bases between them. The germline V gene has CDR1 MNHNS and CDR2 SASEGT. This CDR3 is 13 amino acids long.

V usage is TRBV20-1 and J usage is TRBJ1-2; TRBD1 is a possible D gene (5 bases). V gave up 6 bases and J gave up 1 base, with 21 bases separating them. The CDR3 spans 16 residues. The germline CDR1 and CDR2 sequences are DFQATT and SNEGSKA (reference sequence). The CDR3 DNA follows: TGCAGTGCACTTCCCGTTGGGGGAGGCCTTAACTATGGCTACACCTTC. Encoded protein: CSALPVGGGLNYGYTF.

This clonotype was picked up many times. The chain employs TRBV7-8 and TRBJ1-5; 9 bases align to TRBD1. V lost 5 bases, J lost 1 base, and 9 bases stayed unmatched. The CDR3 loop spans 17 amino acids. CDR1 and CDR2 (germline): SGHVS, FQNEAQ. CDR3 region: CASSPGGDRVSNQPQHF. The CDR3 coding sequence is TGTGCCAGCAGCCCTGGGGGGGACAGGGTCAGCAATCAGCCCCAGCATTTT.